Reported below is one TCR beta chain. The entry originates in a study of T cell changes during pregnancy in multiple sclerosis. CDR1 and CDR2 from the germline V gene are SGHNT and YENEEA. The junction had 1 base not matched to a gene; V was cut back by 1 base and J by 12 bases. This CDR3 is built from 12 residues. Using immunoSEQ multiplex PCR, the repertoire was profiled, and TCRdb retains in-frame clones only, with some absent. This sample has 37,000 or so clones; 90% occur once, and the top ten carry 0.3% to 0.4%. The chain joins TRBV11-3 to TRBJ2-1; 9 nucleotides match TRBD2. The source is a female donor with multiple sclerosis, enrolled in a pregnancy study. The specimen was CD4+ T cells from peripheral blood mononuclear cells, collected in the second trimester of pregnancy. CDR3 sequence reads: CASSLGAGGQFF. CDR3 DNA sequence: TGTGCCAGCAGCTTAGGAGCGGGGGGGCAGTTCTTC.